Included here is one T cell receptor (beta chain) sequence, with context. The sample comes from a study of preoperative IRX-2 immunotherapy in early breast cancer. Specified treatment: preoperative locoregional IRX-2 cytokine immunotherapy. Preoperative locoregional IRX-2 cytokine immunotherapy was tested in the phase Ib source study. Clones were read by immunoSEQ multiplex PCR, and TCRdb kept only the in-frame ones, dropping some. The sample lists around 62,000 clones; approximately 95% were seen once. V lost 8 bases and J lost 3, with 15 bases in between. CDR3 length equals 14 residues. Sample acquisition took place from a patient treated with IRX-2 immunotherapy. The receptor was isolated from a human donor with breast cancer. The chain has TRBV23-1 and TRBJ2-3; the D is unclear. TRBV23-1 is an ORF, and what it does is uncertain. The CDR3 nucleotides are TGCGCCAGCTACAGCTTAAGGTATACAGATACGCAGTATTTT. This sequence encodes CASYSLRYTDTQYF.